The next 2 T cell receptor beta chains were all read from a single sample in a study of T cell clonotyping in hematopoietic cell transplantation. Profiling relied on immunoSEQ multiplex PCR, and the TCRdb table lists in-frame clones only, not all of them. This sample has approximately 14,000 clones, with just over 95% found just once. The specimen was peripheral blood mononuclear cells, collected 30 days after allogeneic stem cell transplant. The source of these receptors is a female patient aged 45-65 years who had an allogeneic stem cell transplant from an unrelated donor, so T cells may come from the graft donor. Some clones in this sample may be carry-over from other donors' samples.

The rearrangement links TRBV6-5 to TRBJ1-2, with D uncertain. This CDR3 comprises 13 residues. The V end lost 7 bases, the J end lost 8 bases, and 17 bases lay between the germline ends. Germline CDR1 and CDR2: MNHEY and SVGAGI. CDR3 in DNA: TGTGCCAGCACCGACCCACTGAAGGGCGGCTACACCTTC. It is translated as CASTDPLKGGYTF.

The chain employs TRBV30 and TRBJ2-2; 8 nucleotides align to TRBD2. Germline V gives CDR1 GTSNPN, CDR2 SVGIG (reference sequence). Trimming at V came to 2 bases and at J to 0 bases, leaving 2 bases not matched to a gene. The CDR3 spans 15 residues. The CDR3 loop reads CAWSTGLANTGELFF. The DNA for the CDR3 is TGTGCCTGGAGTACGGGACTAGCGAACACCGGGGAGCTGTTTTTT.